This T cell receptor (beta chain) is from a study of control samples from healthy donors and cancer patients (dated by TCRdb to between 2020 and 2021). Library preparation used the immunoSEQ multiplex PCR assay. TCRdb took over this immuneACCESS table, retaining in-frame rearrangements with V and J assigned. Such tables are incomplete; in checked studies, under half of the missing clones stem from an unresolved V gene, and the remainder is unexplained. The sample table contains 90,000 to 100,000 clones; only one count was recorded for 82% of them. The biggest ten clones account for approximately 2% of the sample. With respect to this clone: This receptor's antigen is unknown. It has no much larger one-base neighbor in the sample; base qualities were not kept.

The CDR3 has 13 amino acids, counting the end cysteine and phenylalanine. This entry keeps only the CDR3 DNA: 39 bases, framed from base 1. The germline V gene (reference sequence) supplies CDR1 MNHNY and CDR2 SVGAGI. The V and J ends are trimmed by 0 bases and 2 bases, leaving 3 bases between them. This sequence uses TRBV6-6 and TRBJ2-3; no D gene can be assigned with confidence. Sequenced: blood. The sequence was collected from a man aged 55-75 years in good health. The nucleotide sequence is TGTGCCAGCAGTTACTCGGACACAGATACGCAGTATTTT. Its product reads: CASSYSDTDTQYF.